Each of the 20 T cell receptor beta chains below was sequenced from the same sample in a study of T-cell reconstitution after alpha-beta-depleted transplantation in children. Construction of the TCRbeta library involved unique molecular identifiers. TCRdb fed the PCR reads into MiXCR, producing one record per CDR3 protein. The table has about 610,000 distinct CDR3 sequences, over 9.5% seen once. Source: PBMCs from the stem cell graft donor, taken from the stem cell graft. Receptors originate from a human donor who donated a stem cell graft to a child with acute myeloid leukemia.

This clonotype was seen a few times. The rearrangement uses TRBV7-3 and TRBJ2-1, with 11 bases that match TRBD2. V was pared by 4 bases and J by 4 bases, with 9 bases of the junction left unmatched. CDR3 length equals 17 residues. Germline V lookup: CDR1 SGHTA, CDR2 FQGTGA. CDR3: CASSWTGGTSGYNEQFF. CDR3 nucleotides: TGTGCCAGCAGCTGGACGGGAGGGACTAGCGGATACAATGAGCAGTTCTTC. Using reference TRBV7-3 and TRBJ2-1 for the parts outside the CDR3, the full variable domain is GAGVSQTPSNKVTEKGKYVELRCDPISGHTALYWYRQSLGQGPEFLIYFQGTGAADDSGLPNDRFFAVRPEGSVSTLKIQRTERGDSAVYLCASSWTGGTSGYNEQFFGPGTRLTVL.

The chain recombines TRBV29-1 with TRBJ2-1; TRBD2 might be the D (5 bases). Per germline, CDR1 SQVTM and CDR2 ANQGSEA. The V end was cut by 8 bases, the J end by 8 bases, with 19 bases between. CDR3 size: 13 residues. CDR3 residues: CSTKDFPLDEQFF. The CDR3 nucleotides read TGCAGCACAAAGGACTTTCCCCTCGATGAGCAGTTCTTC.

This clonotype was counted only a few times. The genes are TRBV20-1 and TRBJ1-5; no clear D gene. Trimming left V 4 bases short and J 7 bases short, with 26 bases between. The CDR3 length is 17 residues. Germline CDR1 DFQATT, CDR2 SNEGSKA (reference sequence). In nucleotides, the CDR3 is TGCAGTGCTAAAACAGACGTTTGGGGTCAACGAGGGCAGCCCCAGCATTTT. Translated, it gives CSAKTDVWGQRGQPQHF.

There are many counts of this clonotype. The V call is TRBV6-5, the J call TRBJ1-1; TRBD1 agrees at 11 bases. Germline CDR1 and CDR2: MNHEY and SVGAGI. The trim removed 6 bases at V and 0 bases at J, leaving 6 bases unmatched. The CDR3 spans 16 residues. The CDR3: CASRPPGQGVNTEAFF. CDR3 DNA: TGTGCCAGCAGGCCACCGGGACAGGGGGTGAACACTGAAGCTTTCTTT.

The chain recombines TRBV29-1 with TRBJ1-1, with D possibly matching TRBD1 (5 bases). The V end was cut by 3 bases, the J end by 6 bases, with 11 bases between. Germline V CDR1 and CDR2: SQVTM, ANQGSEA. This CDR3 is 12 amino acids long. As DNA, the CDR3 is TGCAGCGTTGAGGGGGGTTGGGCTGAAGCTTTCTTT. Translated, it gives CSVEGGWAEAFF. The entire variable domain, with the rest obtained from reference TRBV29-1 and TRBJ1-1, is as follows: SAVISQKPSRDICQRGTSLTIQCQVDSQVTMMFWYRQQPGQSLTLIATANQGSEATYESGFVIDKFPISRPNLTFSTLTVSNMSPEDSSIYLCSVEGGWAEAFFGQGTRLTVV.

This clonotype showed up many times. This chain connects TRBV5-1 to TRBJ2-3, with TRBD2 matching 10 bases. Trimming at V came to 0 bases and at J to 7 bases, leaving 8 bases not matched to a gene. The CDR3 totals 16 residues. Germline values: CDR1 SGHRS, CDR2 YFSETQ. The CDR3 protein is CASSLEGLAGVNTQYF. As DNA, the CDR3 is TGCGCCAGCAGCTTGGAGGGTCTAGCGGGAGTGAATACGCAGTATTTT.

This clonotype occurred a few times. The rearrangement joins TRBV3-1 to TRBJ2-5; 12 nucleotides align to TRBD2. This CDR3 comprises 18 residues. The J segment lost 5 bases and the V segment lost 1 base, leaving 11 bases of the junction unmatched. Germline V CDR1 and CDR2: LGHDT, YNNKEL (reference sequence). The CDR3 region is CASSQVRLAGDYRETQYF. The CDR3 coding sequence is TGTGCCAGCAGCCAAGTAAGACTAGCGGGAGATTATCGGGAGACCCAGTACTTC.

The chain joins TRBV7-9 to TRBJ1-6; maybe TRBD1 (6 bases). CDR3 length equals 17 residues. Trimming shortened V by 5 bases and J by 5 bases, and 19 bases separated the two germline ends. Germline CDR1 reads SEHNR; CDR2 reads FQNEAQ (reference sequence). The CDR3 DNA follows: TGTGCCAGCAGCGACCCCGGGACAAAGGGAAATAATTCACCCCTCCACTTT. Protein: CASSDPGTKGNNSPLHF. Using reference TRBV7-9 and TRBJ1-6 for the parts outside the CDR3, the full variable domain is DTGVSQNPRHKITKRGQNVTFRCDPISEHNRLYWYRQTLGQGPEFLTYFQNEAQLEKSRLLSDRFSAERPKGSFSTLEIQRTEQGDSAMYLCASSDPGTKGNNSPLHFGNGTRLTVT.

In this sample, this clonotype turned up a few times. The chain couples TRBV15 to TRBJ1-2; TRBD1 matches 9 bases. With 8 bases clipped from V and 8 bases from J, the junction kept 12 bases outside the gene matches. This CDR3 spans 14 amino acids. Germline CDR1 reads LNHNV; CDR2 reads YYDKDF (reference sequence). CDR3 in DNA: TGTGCCACCTCTCTGGACAGGGGCCCTCAGGGCTACACCTTC. Residues: CATSLDRGPQGYTF.

This clonotype was detected ten times or more. The J gene is TRBJ2-7, the V gene TRBV6-1; 10 bases are a match to TRBD2. The CDR3 extends over 14 amino acids. V shed 6 bases, J shed 3 bases, and the junction held 5 bases outside the gene matches. Germline V gene sequence: CDR1 MNHNS, CDR2 SASEGT. CDR3 residues: CASRKAGGLYEQYF. In DNA, the CDR3 is TGTGCCAGCAGGAAAGCGGGAGGGCTCTACGAGCAGTACTTC.

J is TRBJ2-2 and V is TRBV14; 9 positions match TRBD2. The CDR3 extends over 16 amino acids. V dropped 4 bases and J dropped 7; count of bases not matched to a gene: 10. Germline V gene lookup returns CDR1 SGHDN and CDR2 FVKESK. This CDR3 reads CASSPGTSRRVGELFF. CDR3 sequence (DNA): TGTGCCAGCAGCCCCGGGACTAGCCGACGTGTCGGGGAGCTGTTTTTT.

This chain links TRBV6-5 with TRBJ1-2, with D possibly matching TRBD1 (6 bases). Germline loops: CDR1 MNHEY, CDR2 SVGAGI. V lost 6 bases and J lost 1, with 9 bases in between. The CDR3 spans 13 residues. The DNA for the CDR3 is TGTGCCAGCAGGGACAGTAGTAACTATGGCTACACCTTC. Amino acids: CASRDSSNYGYTF.

This clonotype was seen a few times. This rearrangement joins TRBV29-1 to TRBJ2-5, with D tentatively TRBD2 (6 bases). Trimming took off 2 bases at V and 5 bases at J, with 12 bases between the two ends. The CDR3 sequence is 13 residues long. Germline CDR1 and CDR2: SQVTM and ANQGSEA. The CDR3: CSVERGLLETQYF. CDR3 nucleotide sequence: TGCAGCGTTGAAAGGGGACTTTTGGAGACCCAGTACTTC.

This clonotype was detected many times. The J gene is TRBJ1-4, the V gene TRBV30; D unclear. The CDR3 is 14 residues long. CDR1 is GTSNPN and CDR2 is SVGIG in the germline V gene (reference sequence). Trimming shortened V by 6 bases and J by 0 bases, and 11 bases separated the two germline ends. The CDR3 sequence is CACGERATNEKLFF. DNA of the CDR3: TGTGCCTGCGGGGAGAGGGCAACTAATGAAAAACTGTTTTTT.

This clonotype showed up just a few times. The chain's CDR3 is CASSVIGLAPNEQFF. In DNA form, the CDR3 reads TGTGCCAGCAGCGTAATCGGGCTAGCGCCAAATGAGCAGTTCTTC. This chain uses TRBV9 with TRBJ2-1; a weak D match, TRBD2 (6 bases). The CDR3 totals 15 residues. V lost 1 base to trimming and J lost 7 bases, with 15 bases between them. The germline gives CDR1 SGDLS, CDR2 YYNGEE.

This chain's CDR3 is CASSRVPAGNTIYF. The DNA of the CDR3 is TGTGCCAGCAGCCGGGTACCCGCCGGGAACACCATATATTTT. V is TRBV14 and J is TRBJ1-3; D call uncertain. Germline V gene sequence: CDR1 SGHDN, CDR2 FVKESK. Trimming cost V 4 bases and J 7 bases, with 14 bases left between them. The CDR3 sequence is 14 residues long.

This clonotype was detected many times. The CDR3 region has the DNA TGTGCCAGCAGTTTACTCGGACTAGCGGGAGACAATGAGCAGTTCTTC. Residues: CASSLLGLAGDNEQFF. The gene calls are TRBV27 and TRBJ2-1; 13 bases agree with TRBD2. V dropped 2 bases and J dropped 5; count of bases not matched to a gene: 3. The CDR3 runs 16 residues. Germline V gene lookup returns CDR1 MNHEY and CDR2 SMNVEV (reference sequence).

Note on this clonotype: A much larger clonotype is one base distant, so this may be a read error. The chain is built from TRBV25-1 and TRBJ2-4; 10 nucleotides line up with TRBD2. Per the germline V gene, CDR1 is MGHDK and CDR2 is SYGVNS. The length of the CDR3 is 15 residues. The CDR3 DNA follows: TGTGCCAGCAGGGAAGCGGGAGGGCCAGGAAACATTCAGTGCTTC. This translates into CASREAGGPGNIQCF.

As concerns this clonotype: This sequence may be a read error, since a much larger clone differs from it by one base. The chain combines TRBV28 with TRBJ1-5, with D uncertain. The CDR3 runs to 14 residues. From germline, CDR1 is MDHEN and CDR2 SYDVKM. CDR3 residues: CAGSLELSNQPQHF. CDR3 nucleotides: TGTGCCGGCAGTTTAGAGCTGAGCAATCAGCCCCAGCATTTT.

This clonotype was counted at least ten times. This chain connects TRBV29-1 to TRBJ1-1; D may be TRBD1 (5 bases). Trimming took off 3 bases at V and 4 bases at J, with 9 bases between the two ends. Germline values: CDR1 SQVTM, CDR2 ANQGSEA. This CDR3 has 12 residues. CDR3 sequence: CSVEGVATEAFF. The CDR3 DNA reads as TGCAGCGTTGAGGGGGTTGCCACTGAAGCTTTCTTT.